The 18 T cell receptor beta chains below were found in one sample sequenced in a study of blood T cell repertoires in COVID-19 (dated by TCRdb to between 2020 and 2021). Receptors were amplified or captured by the immunoSEQ multiplex PCR assay. The clones in this table, taken by TCRdb from immuneACCESS, are in-frame only. Not every clone is retained; where verified, under half of the shortfall comes from an unresolved V gene, and the cause of the rest is unknown. The table for this sample lists 100,000 to 120,000 clones; roughly 80% of them were counted only once. The leading ten clones occupy about 1.4% of the sample. The sequenced sample was peripheral blood. These receptor sequences come from a man aged 45-65 years with acute or convalescent COVID-19.

The rearrangement links TRBV21-1 to TRBJ2-2; the table's D call, TRBD2, was not checked against the DNA. TRBV21-1 is a pseudogene. The CDR3 consists of 17 residues. The CDR3 DNA is TGTGCCAGCAGCGAAGCACTAGCGGGGCTATACACCGGGGAGCTGTTTTTT. Its translation: CASSEALAGLYTGELFF.

This chain connects TRBV5-4 to TRBJ2-7; 8 bases align to TRBD1. Germline lookup yields CDR1 SGHNT and CDR2 YYREEE (reference sequence). The CDR3 has 15 amino acids. V shed 0 bases, J shed 4 bases, and the junction held 6 bases outside the gene matches. CDR3 amino acids: CASSLDPGGGYEQYF. CDR3 DNA: TGTGCCAGCAGCTTGGATCCAGGGGGCGGATACGAGCAGTACTTC. The whole variable domain, remainder taken from reference TRBV5-4 and TRBJ2-7, is ETGVTQSPTHLIKTRGQQVTLRCSSQSGHNTVSWYQQALGQGPQFIFQYYREEENGRGNFPPRFSGLQFPNYSSELNVNALELDDSALYLCASSLDPGGGYEQYFGPGTRLTVT.

V gene TRBV4-1 combines with J gene TRBJ2-5; D uncertain. The germline V gene encodes CDR1 MGHRA and CDR2 YSYEKL. Trimming pared 1 base from V and 6 bases from J, leaving 15 bases between. This CDR3 contains 15 residues. The CDR3 DNA sequence: TGCGCCAGCAGCCAAGTGGCACCTTTGTTCAAGACCCAGTACTTC. Amino acid sequence: CASSQVAPLFKTQYF.

The CDR3 is CASSQLGTGEHNSPLHF. The CDR3 coding sequence is TGCGCCAGCAGCCAACTAGGGACAGGGGAACATAATTCACCCCTCCACTTT. The J gene is TRBJ1-6, the V gene TRBV4-1; 10 positions match TRBD1. Trimming removed 2 bases from V and 5 bases from J; junction bases left unmatched: 6. The germline V gene encodes CDR1 MGHRA and CDR2 YSYEKL. This CDR3 comprises 17 residues.

This clone has only a few counts. The J gene is TRBJ1-5, the V gene TRBV30; unclear D gene. The V end was cut by 3 bases, the J end by 2 bases, with 11 bases between. This CDR3 has 14 residues. Germline V lookup: CDR1 GTSNPN, CDR2 SVGIG (reference sequence). The CDR3 loop is CAWSAIAGNQPQHF. CDR3 sequence (DNA): TGTGCCTGGAGCGCAATAGCTGGCAATCAGCCCCAGCATTTT. The full variable domain, with the rest looked up from reference TRBV30 and TRBJ1-5, is SQTIHQWPATLVQPVGSPLSLECTVEGTSNPNLYWYRQAAGRGLQLLFYSVGIGQISSEVPQNLSASRPQDRQFILSSKKLLLSDSGFYLCAWSAIAGNQPQHFGDGTRLSIL.

This clone was seen a handful of times. The J gene is TRBJ1-5, the V gene TRBV6-5, with D possibly being TRBD1 (5 bases). The CDR3 has 14 amino acids. Germline CDR1 MNHEY, CDR2 SVGAGI. Trimming removed 8 bases from V and 9 bases from J, with 20 bases in between. The CDR3 sequence: CASDLSGQLWPQHF. As DNA, the CDR3 is TGTGCCAGCGATTTATCAGGGCAATTGTGGCCCCAGCATTTT.

The gene calls are TRBV9 and TRBJ2-1; TRBD2 agrees at 7 bases. J was trimmed by 0 bases and V by 0 bases; bases with no gene match: 12. The CDR3 contains 19 residues. Germline V gene data show CDR1 as SGDLS and CDR2 as YYNGEE. The CDR3 spells CASSVAESGGNPSYNEQFF. CDR3 nucleotides: TGTGCCAGCAGCGTAGCGGAGTCGGGGGGAAACCCCTCCTACAATGAGCAGTTCTTC.

The chain couples TRBV2 to TRBJ1-3, with D possibly TRBD1 on 5 matching bases. This CDR3 has 16 amino acids. Between the trimmed V and J ends, which lost 2 bases and 0 bases, there was a span of 11 bases. Per germline, CDR1 SNHLY and CDR2 FYNNEI. The CDR3 bases are TGTGCCAGCAGTGAAAACGGACACCACTCTGGAAACACCATATATTTT. Its translation is CASSENGHHSGNTIYF.

This chain uses TRBV28 with TRBJ2-7, with D maybe TRBD1 (6 bases). The CDR3 covers 15 residues. CDR1 is MDHEN and CDR2 is SYDVKM in the germline V gene. V dropped 8 bases and J dropped 5 bases, with 22 bases sitting between them. CDR3 in amino acids: CASQEVGTSYHEQYF. CDR3 nucleotides: TGTGCCAGCCAAGAAGTGGGGACATCATACCACGAGCAGTACTTC. The complete variable domain, with remaining parts taken from reference TRBV28 and TRBJ2-7, reads DVKVTQSSRYLVKRTGEKVFLECVQDMDHENMFWYRQDPGLGLRLIYFSYDVKMKEKGDIPEGYSVSREKKERFSLILESASTNQTSMYLCASQEVGTSYHEQYFGPGTRLTVT.

V and J are TRBV2 and TRBJ1-6, with a weak D call TRBD1 (5 bases). The CDR3 extends over 16 amino acids. Germline lookup yields CDR1 SNHLY and CDR2 FYNNEI. Trimming removed 6 bases from V and 3 bases from J, with 15 bases in between. The CDR3 is CASRTGAQNYNSPLHF. The CDR3 nucleotides read TGTGCCAGCAGGACTGGGGCTCAGAACTATAATTCACCCCTCCACTTT.

V usage is TRBV15 and J usage is TRBJ1-2; unclear D gene. Germline assignment: CDR1 LNHNV and CDR2 YYDKDF (reference sequence). The CDR3 loop spans 18 amino acids. V lost 0 bases and J lost 8, with 25 bases in between. The CDR3: CATSRDRAADYRTLGYTF. The CDR3 DNA reads TGTGCCACCAGCAGAGATCGAGCGGCAGATTATCGAACTCTAGGCTACACCTTC. The whole variable domain, filled in from reference TRBV15 and TRBJ1-2, reads DAMVIQNPRYQVTQFGKPVTLSCSQTLNHNVMYWYQQKSSQAPKLLFHYYDKDFNNEADTPDNFQSRRPNTSFCFLDIRSPGLGDTAMYLCATSRDRAADYRTLGYTFGSGTRLTVV.

This chain connects TRBV5-6 to TRBJ1-2; 11 positions match TRBD1. The CDR3 spans 14 residues. Germline trimming cut 4 bases from V and 4 bases from J; bases unmatched to any gene: 3. The germline V gene has CDR1 SGHDT and CDR2 YYEEEE. CDR3 loop: CASSRGQGGYGYTF. The CDR3 coding sequence is TGTGCCAGCAGCCGGGGACAGGGGGGCTATGGCTACACCTTC.

The CDR3 here is CASSSDRGYEQYV. The CDR3 DNA is TGTGCCAGCAGCTCCGACAGGGGGTACGAGCAGTACGTC. The chain couples TRBV5-4 to TRBJ2-7; TRBD1 matches at 9 bases. CDR3 length: 13 residues. Germline CDR1 and CDR2: SGHNT and YYREEE (reference sequence). J lost 4 bases, V lost 3 bases, and 2 bases had no gene match.

This clone was observed a handful of times. The chain has TRBV27 and TRBJ1-5; TRBD1 aligns across 9 bases. V was pared by 5 bases and J by 3 bases, with 8 bases of the junction left unmatched. The CDR3 spans 16 residues. The V gene's germline CDR1 is MNHEY and CDR2 SMNVEV (reference sequence). The chain's CDR3 is CASSPRDRVDNQPQHF. The CDR3 nucleotides are TGTGCCAGCAGTCCCCGGGACAGGGTTGACAATCAGCCCCAGCATTTT.

The V call is TRBV3-1 (or the pseudogene TRBV3-2), the J call TRBJ2-3, with 8 bases fitting TRBD2. CDR1 LGHDT and CDR2 YNNKEL come from the germline V gene (reference sequence). V lost 2 bases to trimming and J lost 4 bases; unmatched junction nucleotides: 8. The CDR3 has 16 amino acids. In DNA, the CDR3 is TGTGCCAGCAGCCAATCCGATAGGCGGGGGGCAGATACGCAGTATTTT. As protein: CASSQSDRRGADTQYF.

Written as DNA, the CDR3 is TGCGCCAGCAGCCTGCGGACAGGGGACAACTATGGCTACACCTTC. This gives the protein CASSLRTGDNYGYTF. The V and J genes are TRBV4-1 and TRBJ1-2, with 9 bases lining up with TRBD1. J lost 2 bases, V lost 4 bases, and 5 bases had no gene match. This CDR3 has 15 residues. Germline V gene lookup returns CDR1 MGHRA and CDR2 YSYEKL.

This clone was seen only once. The V and J genes are TRBV5-1 and TRBJ2-1; weak D call: TRBD2 (5 bases). The CDR3 runs 15 residues. In germline, CDR1 is SGHRS, CDR2 YFSETQ. The V gene lost 9 bases and the J gene lost 5 bases, with 21 bases spanning the gap. CDR3 loop: CATSWAGGSNNEQFF. The DNA for the CDR3 is TGCGCCACCTCGTGGGCTGGAGGTTCTAACAATGAGCAGTTCTTC.

The chain carries TRBV5-3 and TRBJ2-7, with D hard to call. TRBV5-3 is assigned to the ORF class and has an uncertain function. V was cut by 1 base and J by 0 bases, with 11 bases left in between. The CDR3 is 15 residues long. The CDR3 reads CARSLSHPSSYEQYV. DNA of the CDR3: TGTGCCAGAAGCTTGAGTCATCCTAGCTCCTACGAGCAGTACGTC.